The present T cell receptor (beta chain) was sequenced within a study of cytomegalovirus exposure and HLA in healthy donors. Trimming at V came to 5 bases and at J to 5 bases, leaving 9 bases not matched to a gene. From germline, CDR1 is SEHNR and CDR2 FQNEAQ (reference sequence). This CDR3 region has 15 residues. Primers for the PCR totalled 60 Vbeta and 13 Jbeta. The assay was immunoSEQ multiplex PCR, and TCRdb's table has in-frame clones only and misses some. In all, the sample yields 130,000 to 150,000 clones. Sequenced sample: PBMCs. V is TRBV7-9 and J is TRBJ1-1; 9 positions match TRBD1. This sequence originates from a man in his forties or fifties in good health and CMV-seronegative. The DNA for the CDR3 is TGTGCCAGCAGCCCCGGGGACAGGGTGTGGACTGAAGCTTTCTTT. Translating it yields CASSPGDRVWTEAFF. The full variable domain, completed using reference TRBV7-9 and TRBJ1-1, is DTGVSQNPRHKITKRGQNVTFRCDPISEHNRLYWYRQTLGQGPEFLTYFQNEAQLEKSRLLSDRFSAERPKGSFSTLEIQRTEQGDSAMYLCASSPGDRVWTEAFFGQGTRLTVV.